This TCR beta chain was captured by sequencing in a study of long-term antiretroviral therapy in people with HIV. Study findings and constraints: Diversity remained lower than transplant donor controls, even though it increased after ART.

For this clone: Antigen: not known.

An immunoSEQ assay, version v3.0, was performed at survey level. The method was immunoSEQ multiplex PCR; TCRdb's version includes in-frame clones alone and lacks a portion of them. This sample has about 20,000 clones, with 78% found just once. Germline V gives CDR1 MNHEY, CDR2 SMNVEV (reference sequence). The V gene lost 11 bases and the J gene lost 4 bases, with 18 bases spanning the gap. This CDR3 is built from 15 residues. The clonotype originates from a woman aged 50 to 65 with HIV. Sequenced material: unsorted PBMCs, taken 0.3 years after starting antiretroviral therapy. The chain is built from TRBV27 and TRBJ1-6, with D perhaps TRBD1 (5 bases). CDR3 sequence reads: CASALGAGYNSPLHF. The CDR3 nucleotides read TGTGCCTCAGCCCTCGGGGCAGGTTATAATTCACCCCTCCACTTT.